The 17 T cell receptor beta chains below were found in one sample sequenced in a study of control samples from healthy donors and cancer patients. Produced via immunoSEQ multiplex PCR; TCRdb's table is partial and in-frame only. Of around 110,000 clones in the sample, approximately 93% are singletons; the top ten hold 2% to 3%. Input material: blood. The receptor set was obtained from a man aged 25 to 45 in good health.

CDR3 nucleotide sequence: TGTGCCAGCAGCGTAGCTCTTACACCCACACTCTCTGGGGCCAACGTCCTGACTTTC. Encoded protein: CASSVALTPTLSGANVLTF. The rearrangement uses TRBV9 and TRBJ2-6; no definite D call. Germline V gene lookup returns CDR1 SGDLS and CDR2 YYNGEE. This CDR3 is built from 19 residues. Trimming stripped 0 bases from V and 0 bases from J, with 16 bases between.

The chain employs TRBV14 and TRBJ1-1; weak D call: TRBD1 (6 bases). V lost 3 bases, J lost 2 bases, and 10 bases lay in between. CDR1 and CDR2 from the germline V gene are SGHDN and FVKESK. The CDR3 is 14 amino acids. The CDR3 region is CASSQRTANTEAFF. CDR3 nucleotides: TGTGCCAGCAGCCAGAGGACAGCCAACACTGAAGCTTTCTTT.

This sequence joins TRBV5-1 and TRBJ2-6; 8 positions match TRBD1. The CDR3 totals 18 residues. CDR1 and CDR2 from the germline V gene are SGHRS and YFSETQ. V gave up 0 bases and J gave up 1 base; unmatched junction bases: 6. The CDR3, as DNA: TGCGCCAGCAGCTTGGAACCAGGGGGCGCTTCTGGGGCCAACGTCCTGACTTTC. Its translation: CASSLEPGGASGANVLTF.

This rearrangement joins TRBV10-2 to TRBJ1-2, with D possibly TRBD1 on 6 matching bases. CDR1 is WSHSY and CDR2 is SAAADI in the germline V gene. The V end lost 2 bases, the J end lost 6 bases, and 10 bases lay between the germline ends. There are 13 residues in the CDR3. CDR3 in DNA: TGCGCCAGCAGTGAGGGGGACAATAATGGCTACACCTTC. Amino acids: CASSEGDNNGYTF.

The table lists this clone with a count of one. The genes are TRBV13 and TRBJ2-2, with 10 nucleotides matching TRBD1. The CDR3 runs to 19 residues. Germline-derived CDR1 and CDR2 are PRHDT and FYEKMQ (reference sequence). After removal of 0 bases from V and 0 bases from J, the junction contained 7 bases not matched to a gene. In nucleotides, the CDR3 is TGTGCCAGCAGCTTAGGGTGGGACAGGGGTTTGGCGAACACCGGGGAGCTGTTTTTT. This translates into CASSLGWDRGLANTGELFF. Based on the CDR3 plus reference TRBV13 and TRBJ2-2, the full variable domain is AAGVIQSPRHLIKEKRETATLKCYPIPRHDTVYWYQQGPGQDPQFLISFYEKMQSDKGSIPDRFSAQQFSDYHSELNMSSLELGDSALYFCASSLGWDRGLANTGELFFGEGSRLTVL.

The CDR3 here is CASSEGPEQYV. The CDR3 DNA is TGCGCCAGCAGTGAAGGCCCCGAGCAGTACGTC. V and J are TRBV10-2 and TRBJ2-7; D is uncertain. The V end lost 3 bases, the J end lost 6 bases, and 6 bases lay between the germline ends. The CDR3 is 11 amino acids. Looked up from germline, CDR1 is WSHSY and CDR2 is SAAADI.

The chain carries TRBV19 and TRBJ1-2; D gene uncertain. This CDR3 spans 11 amino acids. The V gene lost 8 bases and the J gene lost 8 bases, with 12 bases spanning the gap. Germline V lookup: CDR1 LNHDA, CDR2 SQIVND (reference sequence). The CDR3 spells CASRTIEGYTF. The CDR3 DNA follows: TGTGCCAGTCGGACTATTGAAGGCTACACCTTC.

The chain uses TRBV5-5 and TRBJ1-5; 9 bases map to TRBD1. Germline CDR1 reads SGHKS; CDR2 reads YYEKEE (reference sequence). V lost 1 base, J lost 1 base, and 9 bases stayed unmatched. The CDR3 extends over 18 amino acids. CDR3 DNA sequence: TGTGCCAGCAGCTTGACAGGGGGCTATTTGGGGAGCAATCAGCCCCAGCATTTT. Translating gives CASSLTGGYLGSNQPQHF.

About this clone: Germline and junction disagree at one end, which may indicate a read error. This CDR3 is also generated by other DNA sequences in the sample. CDR3 coding DNA: TGTGCCACCAGCGATTGGACGGAGGGTGGCTACACCTTC. Translation: CATSDWTEGGYTF. V is TRBV24-1 and J is TRBJ1-2; D unresolved. The CDR3 is 13 amino acids. The V gene's germline CDR1 is KGHDR and CDR2 SFDVKD.

V usage is TRBV10-1 and J usage is TRBJ2-7; D is possibly TRBD1 (6 bases). Germline V gene sequence: CDR1 WNHNN, CDR2 SYGVQD (reference sequence). The CDR3 covers 16 residues. The V end lost 0 bases, the J end lost 2 bases, and 14 bases lay between the germline ends. The CDR3 spells CASSESRERGTYEQYF. CDR3 nucleotide sequence: TGCGCCAGCAGTGAGTCTCGGGAAAGGGGGACCTACGAGCAGTACTTC.

The chain is built from TRBV2 and TRBJ2-7; TRBD2 agrees at 9 bases. Germline trimming cut 4 bases from V and 2 bases from J; bases unmatched to any gene: 6. Germline CDR1 is SNHLY and CDR2 is FYNNEI. The CDR3 contains 15 residues. Here the CDR3 reads CASSAAGGFTYEQYF. In DNA form, the CDR3 reads TGTGCCAGCAGTGCAGCGGGGGGCTTTACCTACGAGCAGTACTTC.

This chain joins TRBV9 and TRBJ1-1, with D hard to call. Germline-derived CDR1 and CDR2 are SGDLS and YYNGEE. The CDR3 is 14 amino acids. With 4 bases removed from V and 1 base from J, the gap between germline ends came to 11 bases. CDR3 loop: CASSPKGPNTEAFF. CDR3 bases: TGTGCCAGCAGCCCAAAGGGCCCGAACACTGAAGCTTTCTTT.

This clone was detected only a few times. This chain links TRBV6-4 with TRBJ2-7, with a possible D match to TRBD2 (7 bases). This CDR3 comprises 15 residues. V lost 9 bases to trimming and J lost 3 bases, with 21 bases between them. The germline V gene encodes CDR1 MRHNA and CDR2 SNTAGT. CDR3 DNA: TGTGCCAGTCCCGATGGGGCGGGGGCAGGCTACGAGCAGTACTTC. Translation gives CASPDGAGAGYEQYF.

The chain joins TRBV11-2 to TRBJ2-1, with TRBD2 matching over 10 bases. Germline assignment: CDR1 SGHAT and CDR2 FQNNGV. The V segment lost 5 bases and the J segment 5 bases; nucleotides outside the gene matches: 9. The CDR3 extends over 16 amino acids. CDR3 DNA: TGTGCCAGCAGCGTGCTTCTAGCGGGGGCCCACAATGAGCAGTTCTTC. Its translation: CASSVLLAGAHNEQFF.

The V and J genes are TRBV18 and TRBJ1-6; 7 nucleotides match TRBD1. Trimming at V came to 4 bases and at J to 8 bases, leaving 8 bases not matched to a gene. Germline V gene lookup returns CDR1 KGHSH and CDR2 LQKENI. This CDR3 is 15 amino acids long. This CDR3 is CASSRRQGRDSPLHF. CDR3 DNA sequence: TGTGCCAGCTCACGGCGACAGGGCAGGGATTCACCCCTCCACTTT. The full variable domain, its missing parts supplied by reference TRBV18 and TRBJ1-6, is NAGVMQNPRHLVRRRGQEARLRCSPMKGHSHVYWYRQLPEEGLKFMVYLQKENIIDESGMPKERFSAEFPKEGPSILRIQQVVRGDSAAYFCASSRRQGRDSPLHFGNGTRLTVT.

This chain links TRBV9 with TRBJ2-7, with 7 bases fitting TRBD2. Germline V CDR1 and CDR2: SGDLS, YYNGEE. The CDR3 covers 15 residues. After removal of 1 base from V and 6 bases from J, the junction contained 10 bases not matched to a gene. CDR3 sequence (DNA): TGTGCCAGCAGCGTAAGTCCGGGGGGTCTGTTCGAGCAGTACTTC. This gives the protein CASSVSPGGLFEQYF.

This rearrangement joins TRBV12-3 or TRBV12-4 to TRBJ1-1, with D hard to call. CDR3 size: 13 residues. V dropped 3 bases and J dropped 1 base, with 6 bases sitting between them. The CDR3 sequence is CASSFKQNTEAFF. CDR3 sequence (DNA): TGTGCCAGCAGTTTCAAGCAGAACACTGAAGCTTTCTTT.